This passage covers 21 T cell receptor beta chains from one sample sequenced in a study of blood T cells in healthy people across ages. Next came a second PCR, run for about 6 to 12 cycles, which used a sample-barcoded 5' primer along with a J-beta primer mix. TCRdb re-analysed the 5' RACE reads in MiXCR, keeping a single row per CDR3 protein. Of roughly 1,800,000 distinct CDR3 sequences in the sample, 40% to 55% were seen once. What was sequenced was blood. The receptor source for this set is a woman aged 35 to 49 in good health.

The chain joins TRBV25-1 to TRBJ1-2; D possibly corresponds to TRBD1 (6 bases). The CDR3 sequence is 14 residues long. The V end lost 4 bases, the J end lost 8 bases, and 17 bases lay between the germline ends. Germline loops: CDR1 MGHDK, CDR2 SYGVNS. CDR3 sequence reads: CASSAYTGTGGYTF. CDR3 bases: TGTGCCAGCAGTGCCTATACAGGGACGGGGGGCTACACCTTC.

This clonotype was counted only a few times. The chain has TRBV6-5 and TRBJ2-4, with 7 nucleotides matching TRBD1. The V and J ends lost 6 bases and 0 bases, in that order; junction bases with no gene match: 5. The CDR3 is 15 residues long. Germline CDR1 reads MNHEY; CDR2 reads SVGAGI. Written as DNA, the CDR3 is TGTGCCAGCAGGGGACAGACTCTAGCCAAAAACATTCAGTACTTC. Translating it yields CASRGQTLAKNIQYF.

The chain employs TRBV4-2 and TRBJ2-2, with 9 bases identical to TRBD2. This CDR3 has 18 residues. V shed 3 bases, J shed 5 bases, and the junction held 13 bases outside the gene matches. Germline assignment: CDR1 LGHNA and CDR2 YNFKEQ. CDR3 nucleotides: TGTGCCAGCAGCCACCCCGCAAGAAGCGGGGGGAGTACCGGGGAGCTGTTTTTT. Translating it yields CASSHPARSGGSTGELFF.

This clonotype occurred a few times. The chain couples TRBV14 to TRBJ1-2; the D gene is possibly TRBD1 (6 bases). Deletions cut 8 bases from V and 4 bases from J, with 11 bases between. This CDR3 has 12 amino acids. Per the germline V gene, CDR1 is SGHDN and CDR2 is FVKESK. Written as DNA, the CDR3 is TGTGCCAGCTCCGGACAGATCTATGGCTACACCTTC. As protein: CASSGQIYGYTF. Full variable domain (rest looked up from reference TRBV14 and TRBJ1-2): EAGVTQFPSHSVIEKGQTVTLRCDPISGHDNLYWYRRVMGKEIKFLLHFVKESKQDESGMPNNRFLAERTGGTYSTLKVQPAELEDSGVYFCASSGQIYGYTFGSGTRLTVV.

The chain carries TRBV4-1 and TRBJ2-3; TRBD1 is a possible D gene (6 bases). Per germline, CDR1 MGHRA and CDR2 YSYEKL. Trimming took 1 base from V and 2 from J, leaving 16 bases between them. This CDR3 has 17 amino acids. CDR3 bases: TGCGCCAGCAGCCAAGCACCGGGACATATTAACACAGATACGCAGTATTTT. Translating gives CASSQAPGHINTDTQYF.

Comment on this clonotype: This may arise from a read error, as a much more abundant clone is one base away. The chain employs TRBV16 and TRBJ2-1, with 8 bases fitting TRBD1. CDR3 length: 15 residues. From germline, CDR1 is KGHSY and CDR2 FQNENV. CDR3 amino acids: CASSQQGALYNKQFF. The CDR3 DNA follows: TGTGCCAGCAGCCAGCAGGGGGCTCTATACAATAAGCAGTTCTTC.

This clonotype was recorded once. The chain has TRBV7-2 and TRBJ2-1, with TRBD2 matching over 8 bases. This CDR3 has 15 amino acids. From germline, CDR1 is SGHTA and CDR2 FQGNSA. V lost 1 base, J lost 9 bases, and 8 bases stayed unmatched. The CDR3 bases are TGTGCCAGCAGCTTAGGAAGGGTGGCGGGGGGTGAGCAGTTCTTC. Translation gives CASSLGRVAGGEQFF.

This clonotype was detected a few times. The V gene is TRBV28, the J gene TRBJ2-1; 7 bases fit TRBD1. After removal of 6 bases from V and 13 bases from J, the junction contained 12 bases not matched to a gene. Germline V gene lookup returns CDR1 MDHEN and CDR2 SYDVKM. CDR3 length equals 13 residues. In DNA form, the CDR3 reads TGTGCCAGCAGCTTTTGGACAGGAGAGACCCAGTTCTTC. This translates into CASSFWTGETQFF. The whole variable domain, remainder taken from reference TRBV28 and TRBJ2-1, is DVKVTQSSRYLVKRTGEKVFLECVQDMDHENMFWYRQDPGLGLRLIYFSYDVKMKEKGDIPEGYSVSREKKERFSLILESASTNQTSMYLCASSFWTGETQFFGPGTRLTVL.

Here the CDR3 DNA reads TGTGCCAGCAGTTACTCGAACTTAAATTACGAGCAGTACTTC. This encodes CASSYSNLNYEQYF. This chain uses TRBV6-2 or TRBV6-3 with TRBJ2-7; D not certain. CDR1 is MNHEY, CDR2 SVGEGT, per germline. The CDR3 extends over 14 amino acids. V was shortened by 0 bases and J by 4 bases, with 10 bases between the two germline ends.

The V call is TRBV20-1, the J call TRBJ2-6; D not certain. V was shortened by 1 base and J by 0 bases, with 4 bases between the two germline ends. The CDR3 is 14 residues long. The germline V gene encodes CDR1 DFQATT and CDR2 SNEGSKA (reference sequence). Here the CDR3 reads CSARGLSGANVLTF. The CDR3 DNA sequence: TGCAGTGCTAGAGGGCTCTCTGGGGCCAACGTCCTGACTTTC.

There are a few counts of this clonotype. CDR3 region: CASTSGGGSVPGKTQYF. CDR3 DNA sequence: TGTGCCAGCACCTCAGGAGGCGGCTCTGTCCCTGGAAAGACCCAGTACTTC. The chain has TRBV27 and TRBJ2-5, with D possibly being TRBD2 (5 bases). The CDR3 runs to 17 residues. Trimming cost V 7 bases and J 6 bases, with 27 bases left between them. From germline, CDR1 is MNHEY and CDR2 SMNVEV (reference sequence).

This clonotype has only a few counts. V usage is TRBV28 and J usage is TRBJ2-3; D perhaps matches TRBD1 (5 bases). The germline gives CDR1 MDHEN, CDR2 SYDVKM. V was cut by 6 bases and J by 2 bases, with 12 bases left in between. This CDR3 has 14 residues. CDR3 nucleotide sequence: TGTGCCAGCAGCCGTATAGGGGCCACAGATACGCAGTATTTT. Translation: CASSRIGATDTQYF.

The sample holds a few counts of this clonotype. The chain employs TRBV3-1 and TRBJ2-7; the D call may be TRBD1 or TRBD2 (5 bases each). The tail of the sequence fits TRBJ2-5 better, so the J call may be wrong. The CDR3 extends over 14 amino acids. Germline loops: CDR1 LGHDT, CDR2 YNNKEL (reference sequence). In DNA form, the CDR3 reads TGTGCCAGCAGCCAGGGACCGCTAGCAGAGACCCAGTACTTC. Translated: CASSQGPLAETQYF.

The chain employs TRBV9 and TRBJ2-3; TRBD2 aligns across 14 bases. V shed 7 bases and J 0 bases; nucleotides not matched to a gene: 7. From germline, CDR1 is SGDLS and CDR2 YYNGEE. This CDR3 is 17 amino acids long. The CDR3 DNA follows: TGTGCCAGCGCGGGACTAGCGGGGGTATCTAGCACAGATACGCAGTATTTT. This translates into CASAGLAGVSSTDTQYF.

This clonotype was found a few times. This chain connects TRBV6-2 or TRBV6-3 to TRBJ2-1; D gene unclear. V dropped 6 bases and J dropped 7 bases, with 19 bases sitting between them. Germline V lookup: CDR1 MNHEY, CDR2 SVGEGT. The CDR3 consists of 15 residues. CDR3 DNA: TGTGCCAGCAGCTCCAGGCGGCAGACGCCAAATGAGCAGTTCTTC. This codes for CASSSRRQTPNEQFF.

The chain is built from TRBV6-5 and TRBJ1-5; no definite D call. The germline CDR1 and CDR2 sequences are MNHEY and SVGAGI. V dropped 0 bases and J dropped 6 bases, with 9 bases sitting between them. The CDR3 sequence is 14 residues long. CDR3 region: CASSYSIAAQPQHF. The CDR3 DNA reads TGTGCCAGCAGTTACTCGATAGCGGCTCAGCCCCAGCATTTT.

The CDR3 nucleotides are TGTGCCAGCAGTTACTCATTCGCCCTTCTGGGGAACACTGAAGCTTTCTTT. Encoded protein: CASSYSFALLGNTEAFF. This chain uses TRBV6-5 with TRBJ1-1, with D unresolved. Germline-derived CDR1 and CDR2 are MNHEY and SVGAGI. The CDR3 has 17 residues. V was pared by 0 bases and J by 1 base, with 15 bases between.

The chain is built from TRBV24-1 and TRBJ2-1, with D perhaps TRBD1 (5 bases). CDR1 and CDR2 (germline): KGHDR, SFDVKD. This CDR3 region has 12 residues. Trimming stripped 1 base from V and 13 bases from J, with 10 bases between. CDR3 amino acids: CATSDFQGKQFF. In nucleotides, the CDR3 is TGTGCCACCAGTGATTTCCAGGGTAAACAGTTCTTC.

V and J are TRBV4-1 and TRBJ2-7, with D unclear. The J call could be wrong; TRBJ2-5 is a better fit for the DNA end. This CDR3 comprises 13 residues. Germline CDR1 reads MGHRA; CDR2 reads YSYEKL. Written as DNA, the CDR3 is TGCGCCAGCTACCAACACCATCAAGAGACCCAGTACTTC. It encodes CASYQHHQETQYF.

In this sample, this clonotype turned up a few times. In DNA form, the CDR3 reads TGTGCCAGCAGTTACCGACGGGATAATGAAAAACTGTTTTTT. This codes for CASSYRRDNEKLFF. J is TRBJ1-4 and V is TRBV12-3 or TRBV12-4; no firm D call. V dropped 4 bases and J dropped 4 bases, with 10 bases sitting between them. The CDR3 is 14 amino acids.

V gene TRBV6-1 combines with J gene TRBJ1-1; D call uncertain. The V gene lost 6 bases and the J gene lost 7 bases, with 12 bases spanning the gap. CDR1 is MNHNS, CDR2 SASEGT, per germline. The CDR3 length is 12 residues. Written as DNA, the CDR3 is TGTGCCAGCAGGAGGTCGGAGGGTGAAGCTTTCTTT. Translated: CASRRSEGEAFF.